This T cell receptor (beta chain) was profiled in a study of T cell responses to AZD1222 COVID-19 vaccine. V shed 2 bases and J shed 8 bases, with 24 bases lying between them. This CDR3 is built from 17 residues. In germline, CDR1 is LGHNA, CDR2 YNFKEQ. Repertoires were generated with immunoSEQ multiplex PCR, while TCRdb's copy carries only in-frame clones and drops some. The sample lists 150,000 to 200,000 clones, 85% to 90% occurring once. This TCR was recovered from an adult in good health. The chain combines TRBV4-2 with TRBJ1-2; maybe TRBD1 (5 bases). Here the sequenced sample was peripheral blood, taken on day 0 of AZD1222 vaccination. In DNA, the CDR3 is TGTGCCAGCAGCCAACCCTTGGAAGGGGATACGGCTTGGGGCTACACCTTC. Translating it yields CASSQPLEGDTAWGYTF.